This T cell receptor beta chain was captured by sequencing in a study of shared clonotypes between healthy human individuals. Healthy HIV-negative adults with no recent acute infections or vaccinations were recruited as donors. Donors comprised only Caucasian adults living in Nashville, Tennessee. V dropped 4 bases and J dropped 4; count of bases not matched to a gene: 5. The CDR3 has 15 residues. The germline gives CDR1 SGHNT, CDR2 YYREEE (reference sequence). With ten immunoSEQ deep assay plates, unsorted PBMC DNA underwent sequencing. Here immunoSEQ multiplex PCR was the method, and the copy in TCRdb shows in-frame clones only, minus some. The data show about 480,000 clones, 79% seen once.

This rearrangement joins TRBV5-4 to TRBJ2-1, with 10 bases identical to TRBD1. This sequence was found in a woman in her thirties or forties in good health. Some clones in this sample may be carry-over from other donors' samples. Sample: PBMCs. CDR3 sequence: CASSRDRGEYNEQFF. CDR3 nucleotide sequence: TGTGCCAGCAGCCGGGACAGGGGCGAATACAATGAGCAGTTCTTC.